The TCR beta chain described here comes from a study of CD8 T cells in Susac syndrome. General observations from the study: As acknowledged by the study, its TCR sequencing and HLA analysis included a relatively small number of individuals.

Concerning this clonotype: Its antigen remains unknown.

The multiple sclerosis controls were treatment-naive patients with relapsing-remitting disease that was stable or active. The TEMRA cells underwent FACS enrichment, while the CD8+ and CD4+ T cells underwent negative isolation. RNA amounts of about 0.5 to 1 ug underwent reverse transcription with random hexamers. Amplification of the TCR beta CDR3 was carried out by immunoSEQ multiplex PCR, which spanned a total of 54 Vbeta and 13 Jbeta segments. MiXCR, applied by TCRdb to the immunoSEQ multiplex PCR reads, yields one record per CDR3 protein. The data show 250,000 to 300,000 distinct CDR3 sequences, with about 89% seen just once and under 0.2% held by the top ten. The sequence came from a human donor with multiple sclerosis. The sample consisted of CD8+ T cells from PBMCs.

This CDR3 is CASSTSGRREQYF. The DNA of the CDR3 is TGTGCCAGCTCCACTAGCGGGAGGAGGGAGCAGTACTTC. This chain joins TRBV13 and TRBJ2-7, with 12 bases lining up with TRBD2. Germline CDR1 PRHDT, CDR2 FYEKMQ (reference sequence). J lost 7 bases, V lost 8 bases, and 6 bases had no gene match. The CDR3 runs to 13 residues.